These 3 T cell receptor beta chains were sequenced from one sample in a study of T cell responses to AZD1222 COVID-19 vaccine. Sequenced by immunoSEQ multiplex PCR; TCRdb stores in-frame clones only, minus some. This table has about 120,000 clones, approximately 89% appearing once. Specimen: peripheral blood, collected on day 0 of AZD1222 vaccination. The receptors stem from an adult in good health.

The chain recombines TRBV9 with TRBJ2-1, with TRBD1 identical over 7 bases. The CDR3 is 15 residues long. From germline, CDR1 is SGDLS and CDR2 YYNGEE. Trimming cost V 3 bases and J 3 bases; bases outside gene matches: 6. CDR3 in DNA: TGTGCCAGCAGCGAAAGAAGGGACAGCTACAATGAGCAGTTCTTC. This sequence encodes CASSERRDSYNEQFF.

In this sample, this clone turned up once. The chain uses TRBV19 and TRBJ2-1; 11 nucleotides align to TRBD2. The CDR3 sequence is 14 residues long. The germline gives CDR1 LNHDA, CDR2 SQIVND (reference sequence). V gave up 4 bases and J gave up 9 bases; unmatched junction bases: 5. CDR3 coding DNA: TGTGCCAGTAGTACACTAGCGGGAGCCCCTGAGCAGTTCTTC. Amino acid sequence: CASSTLAGAPEQFF.

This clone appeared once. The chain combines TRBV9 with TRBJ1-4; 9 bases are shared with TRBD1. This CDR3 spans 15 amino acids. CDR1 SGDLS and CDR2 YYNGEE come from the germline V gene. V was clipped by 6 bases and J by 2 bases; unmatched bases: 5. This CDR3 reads CASTVTGGTNEKLFF. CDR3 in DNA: TGTGCCAGCACCGTCACAGGGGGCACTAATGAAAAACTGTTTTTT.